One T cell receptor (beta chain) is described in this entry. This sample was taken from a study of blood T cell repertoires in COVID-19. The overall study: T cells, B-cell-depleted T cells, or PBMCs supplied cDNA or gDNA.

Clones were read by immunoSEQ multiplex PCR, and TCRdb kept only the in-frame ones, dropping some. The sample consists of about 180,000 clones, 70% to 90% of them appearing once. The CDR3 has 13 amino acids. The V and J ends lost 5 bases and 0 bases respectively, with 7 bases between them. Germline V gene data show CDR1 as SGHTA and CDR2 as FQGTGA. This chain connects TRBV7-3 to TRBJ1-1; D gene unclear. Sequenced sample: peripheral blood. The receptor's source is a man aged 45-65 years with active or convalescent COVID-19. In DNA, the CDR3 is TGTGCCAGCAGCAGAGAGATGAACACTGAAGCTTTCTTT. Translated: CASSREMNTEAFF.